The 23 T cell receptor beta chains given below trace back to one sample, sequenced in a study of T cell changes during pregnancy in multiple sclerosis. Method: immunoSEQ multiplex PCR; TCRdb's copy keeps in-frame clones and lacks some. Among more than 55,000 clones listed, approximately 89% were seen once. The sample consisted of peripheral blood, taken after pregnancy. The receptor source for this set is a female donor with multiple sclerosis, enrolled in a pregnancy study.

This clone showed up just a few times. The rearrangement joins TRBV6-1 to TRBJ2-1, with 9 bases identical to TRBD2. Germline V CDR1 and CDR2: MNHNS, SASEGT. The CDR3 totals 15 residues. Trimming cost V 5 bases and J 1 base; bases outside gene matches: 3. CDR3 region: CASSKTSGSYNEQFF. CDR3 coding DNA: TGTGCCAGCAGTAAGACTAGCGGTTCCTACAATGAGCAGTTCTTC.

CDR3 loop: CASSFSRGSSYNEQFF. CDR3 coding DNA: TGTGCCAGCAGCTTCTCGAGGGGGTCCTCCTACAATGAGCAGTTCTTC. The chain combines TRBV11-3 with TRBJ2-1; a weak D match, TRBD1 (6 bases). CDR1 and CDR2 (germline): SGHNT, YENEEA. Trimming removed 3 bases from V and 0 bases from J, with 12 bases in between. CDR3 length equals 16 residues.

The rearrangement links TRBV5-1 to TRBJ2-6; tentatively, D is TRBD1 (6 bases). The V gene lost 3 bases and the J gene lost 0 bases, with 10 bases spanning the gap. Germline loops: CDR1 SGHRS, CDR2 YFSETQ. The CDR3 is 16 residues long. The CDR3 is CASSWGRPSGANVLTF. As DNA, the CDR3 is TGCGCCAGCAGCTGGGGGCGCCCCTCTGGGGCCAACGTCCTGACTTTC.

V and J are TRBV30 and TRBJ1-3; no reliable D call. Germline V lookup: CDR1 GTSNPN, CDR2 SVGIG (reference sequence). The CDR3 loop spans 13 amino acids. Trimming shortened V by 3 bases and J by 4 bases, and 10 bases separated the two germline ends. The DNA of the CDR3 is TGTGCCTGGAGACCGGAGGACGGAAACACCATATATTTT. Translating it yields CAWRPEDGNTIYF.

This clone has only one observation. The rearrangement joins TRBV5-1 to TRBJ2-1; D gene ambiguous. Germline V lookup: CDR1 SGHRS, CDR2 YFSETQ. With 0 bases removed from V and 6 bases from J, the gap between germline ends came to 13 bases. This CDR3 is built from 15 residues. The CDR3 loop reads CASSLVMEMGNEQFF. The CDR3 DNA sequence: TGCGCCAGCAGCTTGGTAATGGAGATGGGCAATGAGCAGTTCTTC. The full variable domain, rest sourced from reference TRBV5-1 and TRBJ2-1, is KAGVTQTPRYLIKTRGQQVTLSCSPISGHRSVSWYQQTPGQGLQFLFEYFSETQRNKGNFPGRFSGRQFSNSRSEMNVSTLELGDSALYLCASSLVMEMGNEQFFGPGTRLTVL.

V and J are TRBV27 and TRBJ2-5, with 9 bases fitting TRBD1. This CDR3 has 15 residues. Germline V gene data show CDR1 as MNHEY and CDR2 as SMNVEV (reference sequence). J lost 5 bases, V lost 5 bases, and 9 bases had no gene match. CDR3 in amino acids: CASSDTGQGWETQYF. The CDR3 DNA is TGTGCCAGCAGTGATACAGGACAGGGGTGGGAGACCCAGTACTTC.

The V call is TRBV5-1, the J call TRBJ2-1, with 7 bases identical to TRBD2. The trim removed 3 bases at V and 7 bases at J, leaving 4 bases unmatched. This CDR3 region has 13 residues. Per the germline V gene, CDR1 is SGHRS and CDR2 is YFSETQ. The chain's CDR3 is CASSWGTKNEQFF. CDR3 DNA: TGCGCCAGCAGCTGGGGGACTAAGAATGAGCAGTTCTTC.

There are a few counts of this clone. The chain combines TRBV2 with TRBJ2-1; D unclear. The V end was cut by 2 bases, the J end by 0 bases, with 8 bases between. CDR1 is SNHLY and CDR2 is FYNNEI in the germline V gene. The CDR3 is 15 amino acids. The CDR3 bases are TGTGCCAGCAGTGAACAACCGAGCTCCTACAATGAGCAGTTCTTC. Residues: CASSEQPSSYNEQFF.

V usage is TRBV20-1 and J usage is TRBJ1-1, with TRBD1 matching 10 bases. The CDR3 length is 11 residues. CDR1 DFQATT and CDR2 SNEGSKA come from the germline V gene (reference sequence). V shed 5 bases, J shed 7 bases, and the junction held 1 base outside the gene matches. CDR3 in amino acids: CSAWDRGEAFF. In DNA form, the CDR3 reads TGCAGTGCTTGGGACAGGGGTGAAGCTTTCTTT.

The J gene is TRBJ2-7, the V gene TRBV2; 15 nucleotides agree with TRBD2. Germline trimming cut 8 bases from V and 7 bases from J; bases unmatched to any gene: 9. The germline V gene has CDR1 SNHLY and CDR2 FYNNEI. The CDR3 has 15 amino acids. CDR3 region: CASVGRTSGGAEQYF. CDR3 in DNA: TGTGCCAGCGTTGGTCGGACTAGCGGGGGGGCGGAGCAGTACTTC.

The J gene is TRBJ2-7, the V gene TRBV6-6, with 7 nucleotides matching TRBD1. This CDR3 has 15 amino acids. Germline CDR1 MNHNY, CDR2 SVGAGI (reference sequence). V lost 5 bases to trimming and J lost 2 bases; unmatched junction nucleotides: 9. The CDR3 spells CASSGTTGTTYEQYF. CDR3 DNA sequence: TGTGCCAGCAGTGGGACGACAGGGACAACCTACGAGCAGTACTTC.

The chain is built from TRBV2 and TRBJ1-6; D unclear. This CDR3 is built from 13 residues. CDR1 is SNHLY and CDR2 is FYNNEI in the germline V gene. V lost 8 bases and J lost 0, with 5 bases in between. The DNA for the CDR3 is TGTGCCAGCGGGAGCTCCTATAATTCACCCCTCCACTTT. Its translation is CASGSSYNSPLHF.

The CDR3 protein is CASSLKTPDRGRTREQFF. The CDR3 region has the DNA TGTGCCAGCAGCTTAAAGACCCCTGACAGGGGGCGCACCCGTGAGCAGTTCTTC. The chain is built from TRBV7-3 and TRBJ2-1; 10 bases match TRBD1. Trimming at V came to 1 base and at J to 9 bases, leaving 15 bases not matched to a gene. This CDR3 comprises 18 residues. Germline assignment: CDR1 SGHTA and CDR2 FQGTGA.

V and J are TRBV19 and TRBJ1-3, with TRBD1 as a possible D gene (6 bases). The CDR3 loop spans 17 amino acids. The V and J ends lost 3 bases and 0 bases respectively, with 15 bases between them. Germline lookup yields CDR1 LNHDA and CDR2 SQIVND (reference sequence). CDR3 residues: CASSIGTITYSGNTIYF. The CDR3, as DNA: TGTGCCAGTAGTATTGGGACAATTACGTACTCTGGAAACACCATATATTTT.

This chain connects TRBV15 to TRBJ2-4, with unresolved D. The V gene's germline CDR1 is LNHNV and CDR2 YYDKDF (reference sequence). The CDR3 length is 16 residues. The ends were cut back, 1 base at V and 1 base at J, with 11 bases in the middle. CDR3 loop: CATSRGVAEAKNIQYF. The DNA for the CDR3 is TGTGCCACCAGCAGAGGGGTAGCCGAGGCCAAAAACATTCAGTACTTC.

This sequence joins TRBV11-2 and TRBJ1-4; 9 bases line up with TRBD1. The V segment lost 5 bases and the J segment 8 bases; nucleotides outside the gene matches: 9. Germline V gives CDR1 SGHAT, CDR2 FQNNGV. There are 15 residues in the CDR3. The CDR3 sequence is CASSRTGGRGEKLFF. CDR3 bases: TGTGCCAGCAGCCGCACAGGGGGCAGGGGCGAAAAACTGTTTTTT. The full variable domain, with the rest looked up from reference TRBV11-2 and TRBJ1-4, is EAGVAQSPRYKIIEKRQSVAFWCNPISGHATLYWYQQILGQGPKLLIQFQNNGVVDDSQLPKDRFSAERLKGVDSTLKIQPAKLEDSAVYLCASSRTGGRGEKLFFGSGTQLSVL.

The genes are TRBV2 and TRBJ2-7, with TRBD1 as a possible D gene (6 bases). CDR1 is SNHLY, CDR2 FYNNEI, per germline. This CDR3 spans 16 amino acids. Between the trimmed V and J ends, which lost 6 bases and 0 bases, there was a span of 18 bases. The CDR3 is CASRAVSGTSSYEQYF. The CDR3 DNA reads as TGTGCCAGCAGGGCGGTTTCAGGGACAAGCTCCTACGAGCAGTACTTC.

This chain connects TRBV30 to TRBJ2-1; D perhaps matches TRBD2 (6 bases). Germline V lookup: CDR1 GTSNPN, CDR2 SVGIG (reference sequence). The CDR3 consists of 14 residues. Trimming stripped 3 bases from V and 4 bases from J, with 13 bases between. The CDR3 spells CAWRFGTPYNEQFF. CDR3 DNA: TGTGCCTGGAGATTCGGGACTCCGTACAATGAGCAGTTCTTC.

The chain is built from TRBV11-1 and TRBJ2-2; a weak D match, TRBD2 (6 bases). V was pared by 3 bases and J by 1 base, with 6 bases between. CDR1 is SGHAT, CDR2 FQDESV, per germline (reference sequence). The CDR3 sequence is 14 residues long. CDR3 sequence reads: CASSLGGNTGELFF. Written as DNA, the CDR3 is TGTGCCAGCAGCTTGGGGGGGAACACCGGGGAGCTGTTTTTT.

This chain connects TRBV29-1 to TRBJ1-2; TRBD1 matches 10 bases. The V and J ends lost 3 bases and 6 bases, in that order; junction bases with no gene match: 7. This CDR3 is 14 amino acids long. Germline assignment: CDR1 SQVTM and CDR2 ANQGSEA. In DNA form, the CDR3 reads TGCAGCGTTGATTACGGGGGGACAGGGGATGGCTACACCTTC. It is translated as CSVDYGGTGDGYTF.

This clone came up a few times. The rearrangement links TRBV2 to TRBJ1-1; D unclear. Germline V CDR1 and CDR2: SNHLY, FYNNEI. The CDR3 is 13 amino acids. The germline V and J ends were trimmed by 5 bases and 3 bases, with 10 bases remaining between them. The CDR3 DNA is TGTGCCAGCAGTCCTACAGCATACACTGAAGCTTTCTTT. Its protein product is CASSPTAYTEAFF.

The chain carries TRBV14 and TRBJ2-1; D is uncertain. In germline, CDR1 is SGHDN, CDR2 FVKESK. Trimming took 6 bases from V and 1 from J, leaving 10 bases between them. CDR3 length equals 14 residues. CDR3 protein: CASSPSLSYNEQFF. In nucleotides, the CDR3 is TGTGCCAGCAGTCCCTCTCTATCCTACAATGAGCAGTTCTTC.

The chain carries TRBV7-9 and TRBJ2-3, with 7 nucleotides matching TRBD2. The V gene's germline CDR1 is SEHNR and CDR2 FQNEAQ (reference sequence). The CDR3 is 14 residues long. The V segment lost 7 bases and the J segment 7 bases; nucleotides outside the gene matches: 11. The CDR3 DNA reads as TGTGCCAGCACCGAGGGACTAAAGACTCATACGCAGTATTTT. This encodes CASTEGLKTHTQYF.